A single sample is the source of the 11 T cell receptor beta chains below, sequenced in a study of cytomegalovirus exposure and HLA in healthy donors. The PCR ran on 60 Vbeta and 13 Jbeta primers. TCRdb keeps only in-frame clones here, not all; method: immunoSEQ multiplex PCR. The sample contains 150,000 to 200,000 clones, about 80% of which appear only once. Source material: PBMCs. The receptors stem from a woman in her thirties or forties in good health and CMV-seronegative.

This chain links TRBV7-6 with TRBJ2-3; D might be TRBD2 (6 bases). V lost 8 bases and J lost 4, with 16 bases in between. Germline CDR1 and CDR2: SGHVS and FNYEAQ. This CDR3 is 14 amino acids long. The CDR3 here is CASSPGSSADTQYF. CDR3 nucleotide sequence: TGTGCCAGCTCTCCCGGGAGTAGCGCAGATACGCAGTATTTT.

The chain joins TRBV2 to TRBJ1-1, with D unclear. Germline V gives CDR1 SNHLY, CDR2 FYNNEI. Deletions cut 10 bases from V and 4 bases from J, with 16 bases between. This CDR3 is 13 amino acids long. Written as DNA, the CDR3 is TGTGCCACCCGGGGAGGACTCCCCACTGAAGCTTTCTTT. Encoded protein: CATRGGLPTEAFF.

The V gene is TRBV30, the J gene TRBJ2-3; 11 bases are shared with TRBD2. With 3 bases clipped from V and 1 base from J, the junction kept 0 bases outside the gene matches. This CDR3 is built from 14 residues. Germline V gene sequence: CDR1 GTSNPN, CDR2 SVGIG (reference sequence). DNA of the CDR3: TGTGCCTGGAGGGGACTAGCGGGCACAGATACGCAGTATTTT. This codes for CAWRGLAGTDTQYF.

The chain employs TRBV11-1 and TRBJ2-7; possible D gene TRBD1, 6 bases. There are 14 residues in the CDR3. V shed 5 bases and J shed 2 bases, with 13 bases lying between them. CDR1 and CDR2 (germline): SGHAT, FQDESV (reference sequence). CDR3 sequence reads: CASSTRTVPYEQYF. Written as DNA, the CDR3 is TGTGCCAGCAGCACGCGGACAGTCCCCTACGAGCAGTACTTC.

The chain has TRBV7-3 and TRBJ2-2, with 8 bases identical to TRBD2. The V gene end was trimmed by 5 bases and the J gene end by 0 bases; junction bases not matched to a gene: 2. Germline lookup yields CDR1 SGHTA and CDR2 FQGTGA. The CDR3 is made up of 15 amino acids. CDR3 in DNA: TGTGCCAGCAGCCCGACTAGCGCGAACACCGGGGAGCTGTTTTTT. Translation gives CASSPTSANTGELFF.

The chain carries TRBV28 and TRBJ1-5, with 7 bases that match TRBD1. CDR1 is MDHEN, CDR2 SYDVKM, per germline. Germline trimming cut 8 bases from V and 0 bases from J; bases unmatched to any gene: 10. The CDR3 loop spans 16 amino acids. Here the CDR3 reads CASPSRGQSSNQPQHF. DNA of the CDR3: TGTGCCAGCCCCTCCCGGGGACAGAGTAGCAATCAGCCCCAGCATTTT.

This rearrangement joins TRBV6-6 to TRBJ1-4; 10 nucleotides agree with TRBD1. Trimming removed 2 bases from V and 10 bases from J; junction bases left unmatched: 4. CDR3 length: 14 amino acids. Germline-derived CDR1 and CDR2 are MNHNY and SVGAGI (reference sequence). The CDR3 DNA reads as TGTGCCAGCAGTTACGGACAGGGGGAGGGAAAACTGTTTTTT. Amino acids: CASSYGQGEGKLFF.

The chain joins TRBV2 to TRBJ2-4; maybe TRBD1 (6 bases). This CDR3 spans 16 amino acids. Trimming pared 3 bases from V and 0 bases from J, leaving 12 bases between. Germline-derived CDR1 and CDR2 are SNHLY and FYNNEI. This CDR3 is CASSESGAIAKNIQYF. The CDR3 DNA sequence: TGTGCCAGCAGTGAGTCAGGGGCAATAGCCAAAAACATTCAGTACTTC. Supplemented by reference TRBV2 and TRBJ2-4, the full variable domain reads EPEVTQTPSHQVTQMGQEVILRCVPISNHLYFYWYRQILGQKVEFLVSFYNNEISEKSEIFDDQFSVERPDGSNFTLKIRSTKLEDSAMYFCASSESGAIAKNIQYFGAGTRLSVL.

The chain has TRBV12-5 and TRBJ2-3; possible D gene TRBD1, 5 bases. V dropped 6 bases and J dropped 8 bases, with 15 bases sitting between them. This CDR3 spans 13 amino acids. Per the germline V gene, CDR1 is LGHNT and CDR2 is FRNRAP. The CDR3 sequence: CASGGPREGTQYF. In DNA form, the CDR3 reads TGTGCTAGTGGGGGGCCCCGCGAAGGTACGCAGTATTTT. Drawing the rest from reference TRBV12-5 and TRBJ2-3, the complete variable domain is DARVTQTPRHKVTEMGQEVTMRCQPILGHNTVFWYRQTMMQGLELLAYFRNRAPLDDSGMPKDRFSAEMPDATLATLKIQPSEPRDSAVYFCASGGPREGTQYFGPGTRLTVL.

This clone was counted a few times. The chain links TRBV10-3 to TRBJ2-3, with unresolved D. The CDR3 runs 13 residues. Trimming removed 11 bases at V and 0 bases at J, with 12 bases between. From germline, CDR1 is ENHRY and CDR2 SYGVKD. CDR3 sequence: CAASTLSTDTQYF. In nucleotides, the CDR3 is TGTGCCGCCTCGACACTTAGCACAGATACGCAGTATTTT.

This rearrangement joins TRBV5-1 to TRBJ2-3; D possibly corresponds to TRBD2 (5 bases). CDR3 size: 15 residues. Trimming took off 5 bases at V and 6 bases at J, with 19 bases between the two ends. The germline V gene encodes CDR1 SGHRS and CDR2 YFSETQ. In nucleotides, the CDR3 is TGCGCCAGCAGATCCGGGCCTCAGATAGCGGATACGCAGTATTTT. Its protein product is CASRSGPQIADTQYF.